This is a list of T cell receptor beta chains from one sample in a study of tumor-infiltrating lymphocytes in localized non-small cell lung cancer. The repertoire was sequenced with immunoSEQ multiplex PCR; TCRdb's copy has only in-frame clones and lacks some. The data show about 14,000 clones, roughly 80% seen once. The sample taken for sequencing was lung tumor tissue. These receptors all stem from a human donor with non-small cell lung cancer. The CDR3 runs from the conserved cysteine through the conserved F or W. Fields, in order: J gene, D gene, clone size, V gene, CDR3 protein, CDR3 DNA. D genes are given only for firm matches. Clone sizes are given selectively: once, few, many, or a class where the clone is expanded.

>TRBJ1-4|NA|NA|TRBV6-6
CASTQTATNEKLFF
TGTGCCAGCACCCAAACTGCAACTAATGAAAAACTGTTTTTT
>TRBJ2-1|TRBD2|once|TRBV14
CASSLFGGAYYNEQFF
TGTGCCAGCAGCCTCTTCGGGGGGGCGTACTACAATGAGCAGTTCTTC
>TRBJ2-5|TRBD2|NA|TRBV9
CASSVAGFGLAGVQETQYF
TGTGCCAGCAGCGTAGCTGGTTTCGGACTAGCGGGAGTCCAAGAGACCCAGTACTTC
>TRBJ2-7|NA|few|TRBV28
CASNAQGSYEQYF
TGTGCCAGCAACGCTCAGGGCTCCTACGAGCAGTACTTC
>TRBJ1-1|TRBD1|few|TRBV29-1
CSVDPGGAFF
TGCAGCGTTGATCCAGGGGGAGCTTTCTTT
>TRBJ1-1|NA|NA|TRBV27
CASSLPGRPEAFF
TGTGCCAGCAGTCTGCCGGGACGGCCAGAAGCTTTCTTT
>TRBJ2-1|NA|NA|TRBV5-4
CASSFWASNEQFF
TGTGCCAGCAGCTTTTGGGCTTCCAATGAGCAGTTCTTC
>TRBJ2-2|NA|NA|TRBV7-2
CASEVRNTGELFF
TGTGCCAGCGAGGTTAGGAACACCGGGGAGCTGTTTTTT
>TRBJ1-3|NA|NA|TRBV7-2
CASRGAWGGRNTIYF
TGTGCCAGCAGAGGGGCTTGGGGGGGCCGAAACACCATATATTTT
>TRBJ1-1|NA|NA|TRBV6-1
CASRWGGNTEAFF
TGTGCCAGCAGATGGGGAGGGAACACTGAAGCTTTCTTT
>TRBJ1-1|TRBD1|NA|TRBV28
CASWPPGQGSATEAFF
TGTGCCAGCTGGCCCCCGGGACAGGGTTCCGCCACTGAAGCTTTCTTT
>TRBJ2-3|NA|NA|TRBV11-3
CASSSPWRKTSTDTQYF
TGTGCCAGCAGCTCGCCGTGGCGGAAGACTAGCACAGATACGCAGTATTTT
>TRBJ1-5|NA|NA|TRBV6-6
CASSYVTGPSNQPQHF
TGTGCCAGCAGTTACGTGACGGGTCCTAGCAATCAGCCCCAGCATTTT
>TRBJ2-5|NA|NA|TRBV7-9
CASSLAGSQYRQETQYF
TGTGCCAGCAGCTTAGCAGGATCTCAGTACCGCCAAGAGACCCAGTACTTC
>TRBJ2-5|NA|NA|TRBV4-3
CASSQDRSPLGTQYF
TGCGCCAGCAGCCAAGATCGATCCCCCCTTGGGACCCAGTACTTC
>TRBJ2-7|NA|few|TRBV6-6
CASMATFYEQYF
TGTGCCAGCATGGCAACTTTTTACGAGCAGTACTTC
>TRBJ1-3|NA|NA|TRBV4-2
CASSQDPQGTSGNTIYF
TGTGCCAGCAGCCAAGATCCGCAGGGGACGTCTGGAAACACCATATATTTT
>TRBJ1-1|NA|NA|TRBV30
CAWRGEVATEAFF
TGTGCCTGGAGAGGGGAGGTCGCCACTGAAGCTTTCTTT
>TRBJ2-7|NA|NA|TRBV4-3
CASSQDPGQRYEQYF
TGCGCCAGCAGCCAAGATCCGGGCCAGAGGTACGAGCAGTACTTC
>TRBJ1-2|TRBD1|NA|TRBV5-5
CASSSGTGVNYGYTF
TGTGCCAGCAGTTCGGGGACAGGGGTCAACTATGGCTACACCTTC
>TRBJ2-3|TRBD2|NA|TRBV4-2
CASSQESSGITDTQYF
TGTGCCAGCAGCCAAGAATCCAGCGGGATCACAGATACGCAGTATTTT
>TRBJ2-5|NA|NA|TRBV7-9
CASNLIFASVPHQETQYF
TGTGCCAGCAACTTAATTTTCGCAAGCGTACCGCACCAAGAGACCCAGTACTTC
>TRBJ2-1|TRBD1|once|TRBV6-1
CASSPTGDRINEQFF
TGTGCCAGCAGTCCGACGGGGGACAGGATCAATGAGCAGTTCTTC
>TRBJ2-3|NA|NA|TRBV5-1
CASRQLPSSTDTQYF
TGCGCCAGCAGACAGTTGCCCTCTAGCACAGATACGCAGTATTTT
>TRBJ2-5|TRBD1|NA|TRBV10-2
CASSDRGMIETQYF
TGCGCCAGCAGTGACAGGGGGATGATTGAGACCCAGTACTTC
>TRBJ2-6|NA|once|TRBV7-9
CASSLEGLVNVLTF
TGTGCCAGCAGCTTAGAGGGACTGGTCAACGTCCTGACTTTC
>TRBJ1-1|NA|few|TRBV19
CASSRGGTEAFF
TGTGCCAGTAGTAGAGGGGGCACTGAAGCTTTCTTT
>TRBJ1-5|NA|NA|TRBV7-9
CASSPREGQPQHF
TGTGCCAGCAGCCCACGGGAGGGTCAGCCCCAGCATTTT
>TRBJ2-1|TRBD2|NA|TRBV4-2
CASSQDLVVPGLAGGYNEQFF
TGTGCCAGCAGCCAAGATCTCGTGGTGCCGGGACTAGCGGGAGGGTACAATGAGCAGTTCTTC
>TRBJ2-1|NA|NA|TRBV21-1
CASSISVWVPRQGSYNEQFF
TGTGCCAGCAGCATATCGGTTTGGGTTCCGAGACAGGGTTCCTACAATGAGCAGTTCTTC
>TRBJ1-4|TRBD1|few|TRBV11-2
CASSPDRVLLFF
TGTGCCAGCAGCCCGGACAGGGTATTATTGTTTTTT
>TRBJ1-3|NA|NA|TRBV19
CASTPGTGIGNTIYF
TGTGCCAGTACCCCGGGCACAGGTATAGGAAACACCATATATTTT
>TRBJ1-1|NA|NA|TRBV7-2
CASSRHRNTEAFF
TGTGCCAGCAGCCGACACAGGAACACTGAAGCTTTCTTT
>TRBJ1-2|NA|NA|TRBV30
CAWSRRVTYGYTF
TGTGCCTGGAGTCGACGGGTCACCTATGGCTACACCTTC
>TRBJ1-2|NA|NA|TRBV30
CAWRPSSGGYTF
TGTGCCTGGAGGCCGAGCTCGGGGGGCTACACCTTC